Each of the 2 T cell receptor beta chains below was sequenced from the same sample in a study of T cells in Graves' hyperthyroidism and ophthalmopathy (dated by TCRdb to the late 2010s). The library was produced with multiplex PCR. These reads were obtained on an Illumina HiSeq 2000. Amplification of TCR beta CDR3 regions was carried out from RNA transcripts. A first-round RT-PCR of the TCR CDR3 used the HTBI primer set with the Qiagen OneStep RT-PCR kit. The public reads were quality trimmed at Q25 with fastp and then assembled into clones with MiXCR by TCRdb, keeping productive beta chains. Identical CDR3 proteins give one entry, which carries the most common genes and DNA. The sample table holds roughly 500,000 distinct CDR3 sequences, of which around 43% were seen once. Approximately 44% of the sample is held by the ten biggest clonotypes. Specimen: peripheral blood or thyroid tissue (not recorded which). These receptors were obtained from an adult woman with Graves' disease, either hyperthyroidism or ophthalmopathy (not recorded which).

The chain recombines TRBV5-1 with TRBJ1-1; tentative D call: TRBD1 (5 bases). This CDR3 spans 15 amino acids. V lost 7 bases and J 1 base, leaving 17 bases between the germline ends. The V gene's germline CDR1 is SGHRS and CDR2 YFSETQ. CDR3 nucleotide sequence: TGCGCCAGCGCCGGATCATCGGGGGAGAACACTGAAGCTTTCTTT. It yields the protein CASAGSSGENTEAFF.

J is TRBJ1-2 and V is TRBV29-1; possible D gene TRBD1, 6 bases. V gave up 0 bases and J gave up 7 bases, with 24 bases separating them. CDR1 is SQVTM, CDR2 ANQGSEA, per germline. This CDR3 is built from 17 residues. The DNA for the CDR3 is TGCAGCGTTGAAGAGAGACGGGGGGCTAAAGCAATCAGTGGCTACACCTTC. Its translation: CSVEERRGAKAISGYTF.